Listed below are T cell receptor beta chains from one sample, sequenced in a study of response to subunit inactivated influenza vaccine. TCRdb re-derived calls from the RT-PCR reads in MiXCR, one entry per CDR3 protein. This repertoire shows under 550,000 distinct CDR3 sequences, 7.6% found once; its top ten account for 10% to 15%. The specimen was PBMCs from blood, collected around 25 months after vaccination. The receptor set was obtained from a man between 50 and 69 years old who received an inactivated influenza vaccine. Both conserved end residues are part of each CDR3. Fields, in order: D gene, J gene, V gene, clone size, CDR3 protein, CDR3 DNA. A D gene is named only where the DNA matches it firmly. Only some rows state a clone size, as once, few, many or a class for expanded clones.

TRBD2 | TRBJ2-3 | TRBV20-1 | few | CSAPRGGLSTDTQYF | TGCAGTGCCCCTCGGGGGGGGTTAAGCACAGATACGCAGTATTTT
- | TRBJ1-3 | TRBV6-2/TRBV6-3 | - | CASRKSLGSSGNTIYF | TGTGCCAGCAGAAAGAGCCTGGGTAGCTCTGGAAACACCATATATTTT
TRBD2 | TRBJ2-3 | TRBV20-1 | - | CSALPGAAGGDTQYF | TGCAGTGCCCTACCCGGAGCAGCGGGAGGAGATACGCAGTATTTT
- | TRBJ2-5 | TRBV7-6 | - | CASSSRLRATSPETQYF | TGTGCCAGCAGCTCCCGGCTCCGAGCGACTAGTCCTGAGACCCAGTACTTC
TRBD2 | TRBJ2-1 | TRBV28 | - | CASSHGILAGGGNEQFF | TGTGCCAGCAGTCATGGTATCCTAGCGGGAGGGGGCAATGAGCAGTTCTTC
TRBD2 | TRBJ2-3 | TRBV20-1 | few | CSADGTSGSGTQYF | TGCAGTGCCGACGGGACTAGCGGGAGTGGTACGCAGTATTTT
- | TRBJ2-3 | TRBV5-4 | - | CASSTPGGLTDTQYF | TGTGCCAGCAGCACCCCGGGGGGCCTCACAGATACGCAGTATTTT
- | TRBJ2-3 | TRBV29-1 | few | CSVEDYSTDTQYF | TGCAGCGTTGAAGACTACTCCACAGATACGCAGTATTTT
- | TRBJ2-3 | TRBV11-2 | few | CASSLAGGLGDTQYF | TGTGCCAGCAGCTTAGCGGGGGGCCTCGGGGATACGCAGTATTTT
- | TRBJ2-3 | TRBV7-9 | many | CASSFATNTDTQYF | TGTGCCAGCAGCTTTGCTACCAACACAGATACGCAGTATTTT
- | TRBJ2-7 | TRBV20-1 | few | CSAPTSYEQYF | TGCAGTGCCCCTACCTCCTACGAGCAGTACTTC
TRBD1 | TRBJ2-5 | TRBV20-1 | - | CSAWDRQETQYF | TGCAGTGCTTGGGACAGACAAGAGACCCAGTACTTC
TRBD1 | TRBJ2-7 | TRBV12-3/TRBV12-4 | few | CASSLAYGSGGGYEQYF | TGTGCCAGCAGTTTAGCGTACGGGTCAGGGGGCGGCTACGAGCAGTACTTC
- | TRBJ1-5 | TRBV12-3/TRBV12-4 | - | CASSFERAVNQPQHF | TGTGCCAGCAGCTTCGAGAGGGCTGTCAATCAGCCCCAGCATTTT
- | TRBJ2-5 | TRBV6-6 | few | CASKGLAEETQYF | TGTGCCAGCAAAGGACTGGCGGAAGAGACCCAGTACTTC
- | TRBJ2-4 | TRBV18 | few | CASSPLAVAKNIQYF | TGTGCCAGCTCACCACTTGCAGTAGCCAAAAACATTCAGTACTTC
- | TRBJ2-1 | TRBV12-3/TRBV12-4 | - | CASSQSAGTSPLGSYNEQFF | TGTGCCAGCAGTCAATCAGCGGGCACCAGCCCGCTTGGCTCCTACAATGAGCAGTTCTTC
- | TRBJ1-1 | TRBV7-2 | - | CASSLEITMNTEAFF | TGTGCCAGCAGCTTAGAAATAACTATGAACACTGAAGCTTTCTTT
- | TRBJ1-4 | TRBV28 | many | CASSGLIGEKLFF | TGTGCCAGCAGTGGATTAATCGGAGAAAAACTGTTTTTT
TRBD2 | TRBJ2-5 | TRBV27 | many | CASSPLTLADQETQYF | TGTGCCAGCAGTCCCCTAACACTAGCGGACCAAGAGACCCAGTACTTC
- | TRBJ1-5 | TRBV24-1 | - | CATSGEGNQPQHF | TGTGCCACCAGTGGAGAAGGCAATCAGCCCCAGCATTTT
- | TRBJ2-2 | TRBV29-1 | - | CSGGRGIGELFF | TGCAGCGGGGGAAGGGGGATCGGGGAGCTGTTTTTT
- | TRBJ2-7 | TRBV15 | many | CATSRDASYEQYF | TGTGCCACCAGCAGAGACGCATCCTACGAGCAGTACTTC
TRBD2 | TRBJ2-7 | TRBV28 | - | CASSGLAGDYEQYF | TGTGCCAGCAGTGGACTAGCGGGAGACTACGAGCAGTACTTC